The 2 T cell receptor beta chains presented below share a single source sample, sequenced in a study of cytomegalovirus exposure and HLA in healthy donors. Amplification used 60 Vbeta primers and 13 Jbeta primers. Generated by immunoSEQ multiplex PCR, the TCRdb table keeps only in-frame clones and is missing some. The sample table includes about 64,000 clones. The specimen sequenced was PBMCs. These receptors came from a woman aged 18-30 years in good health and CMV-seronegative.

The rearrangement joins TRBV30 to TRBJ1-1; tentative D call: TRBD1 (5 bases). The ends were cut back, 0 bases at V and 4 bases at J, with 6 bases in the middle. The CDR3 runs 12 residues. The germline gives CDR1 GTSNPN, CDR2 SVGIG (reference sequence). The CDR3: CAWSVGATEAFF. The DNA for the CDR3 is TGTGCCTGGAGTGTAGGGGCCACTGAAGCTTTCTTT.

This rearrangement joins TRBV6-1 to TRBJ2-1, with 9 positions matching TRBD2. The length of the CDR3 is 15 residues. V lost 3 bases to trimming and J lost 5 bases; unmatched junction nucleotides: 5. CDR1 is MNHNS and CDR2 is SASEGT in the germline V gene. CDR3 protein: CASSDWTSANNEQFF. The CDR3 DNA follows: TGTGCCAGCAGTGATTGGACTAGCGCAAACAATGAGCAGTTCTTC.